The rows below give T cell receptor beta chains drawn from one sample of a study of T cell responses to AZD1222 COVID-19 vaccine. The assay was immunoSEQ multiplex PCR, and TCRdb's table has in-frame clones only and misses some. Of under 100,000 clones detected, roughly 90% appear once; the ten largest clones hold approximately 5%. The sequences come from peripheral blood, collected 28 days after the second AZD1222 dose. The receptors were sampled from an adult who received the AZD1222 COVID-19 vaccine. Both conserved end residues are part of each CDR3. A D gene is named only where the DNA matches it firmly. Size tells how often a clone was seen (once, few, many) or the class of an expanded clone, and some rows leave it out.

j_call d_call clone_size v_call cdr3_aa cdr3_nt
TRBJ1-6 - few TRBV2 CASSEALGRKHSPLHF TGTGCCAGCAGTGAAGCGCTTGGCAGGAAACATTCACCCCTCCACTTT
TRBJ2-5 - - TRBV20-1 CSVAAQETQYF TGCAGTGTCGCGGCCCAAGAGACCCAGTACTTC
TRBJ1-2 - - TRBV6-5 CASTPTANYGYTF TGTGCCAGCACCCCTACAGCCAACTATGGCTACACCTTC
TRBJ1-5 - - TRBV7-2 CASSPRGQAQQPQHF TGTGCCAGCAGCCCCCGAGGGCAGGCCCAACAGCCCCAGCATTTT
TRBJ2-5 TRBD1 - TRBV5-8 CASSSTGGQETQYF TGTGCCAGCAGCTCCACAGGGGGGCAAGAGACCCAGTACTTC
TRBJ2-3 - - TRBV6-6 CASSYDWPGGDTQYF TGTGCCAGCAGTTACGACTGGCCCGGGGGAGATACGCAGTATTTT
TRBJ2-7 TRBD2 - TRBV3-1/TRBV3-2 CASSQDWIAGGQLYEQYF TGTGCCAGCAGCCAAGATTGGATAGCGGGGGGGCAACTCTACGAGCAGTACTTC
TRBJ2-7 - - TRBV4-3 CASSQGSGFTVYEQYF TGCGCCAGCAGCCAAGGGAGCGGGTTTACAGTCTACGAGCAGTACTTC
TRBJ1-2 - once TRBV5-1 CASSLSSGRTYYTF TGCGCCAGCAGCTTGTCTTCCGGACGGACCTACTACACCTTC
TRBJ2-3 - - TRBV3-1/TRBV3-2 CASSQTEASTDTQYF TGTGCCAGCAGCCAAACGGAAGCGAGCACAGATACGCAGTATTTT